Presented here are 5 T cell receptor beta chains from one specimen sequenced in a study of T cell responses to AZD1222 COVID-19 vaccine. Assay: immunoSEQ multiplex PCR; the TCRdb copy retains only in-frame clones and omits some. Of some 120,000 clones listed, 88% were seen once; the top ten hold 4.4%. Here the sequenced sample was peripheral blood, taken on day 0 of AZD1222 vaccination. These receptors came from an adult in good health.

The V and J genes are TRBV11-3 and TRBJ1-1; D call uncertain. CDR1 is SGHNT, CDR2 YENEEA, per germline. Trimming stripped 7 bases from V and 1 base from J, with 7 bases between. This CDR3 region has 12 residues. Written as DNA, the CDR3 is TGTGCCAGCACCGTCTCGAACACTGAAGCTTTCTTT. It translates to CASTVSNTEAFF.

The chain recombines TRBV4-3 with TRBJ2-5, with D possibly being TRBD2 (6 bases). V lost 0 bases to trimming and J lost 5 bases, with 19 bases between them. CDR1 and CDR2 (germline): LGHNA, YSLEER. The CDR3 sequence is 17 residues long. The CDR3 is CASSQELVVRGGETQYF. The CDR3 DNA is TGCGCCAGCAGCCAAGAATTAGTTGTGCGGGGTGGGGAGACCCAGTACTTC.

The V gene is TRBV2, the J gene TRBJ1-1, with TRBD1 matching over 7 bases. Trimming at V came to 8 bases and at J to 4 bases, leaving 10 bases not matched to a gene. This CDR3 is 14 amino acids long. CDR1 is SNHLY, CDR2 FYNNEI, per germline. The CDR3 reads CASLDRAWGTEAFF. CDR3 bases: TGTGCCAGCTTAGACAGGGCTTGGGGCACTGAAGCTTTCTTT.

This clone was seen just once. The chain links TRBV6-6 to TRBJ1-3; 11 positions match TRBD1. Germline V gene sequence: CDR1 MNHNY, CDR2 SVGAGI (reference sequence). The CDR3 runs to 14 residues. V lost 5 bases to trimming and J lost 9 bases; unmatched junction nucleotides: 6. The CDR3 sequence is CASSTGTGGTTIYF. CDR3 nucleotides: TGTGCCAGCAGTACCGGGACAGGGGGGACCACCATATATTTT.

In its sample, this clone was seen a few times. This rearrangement joins TRBV7-2 to TRBJ1-6, with no clear D. Germline values: CDR1 SGHTA, CDR2 FQGNSA. Trimming shortened V by 4 bases and J by 9 bases, and 7 bases separated the two germline ends. This CDR3 has 12 amino acids. In DNA, the CDR3 is TGTGCCAGCAGCTCAACCCGTTCACCCCTCCACTTT. Its protein is CASSSTRSPLHF.